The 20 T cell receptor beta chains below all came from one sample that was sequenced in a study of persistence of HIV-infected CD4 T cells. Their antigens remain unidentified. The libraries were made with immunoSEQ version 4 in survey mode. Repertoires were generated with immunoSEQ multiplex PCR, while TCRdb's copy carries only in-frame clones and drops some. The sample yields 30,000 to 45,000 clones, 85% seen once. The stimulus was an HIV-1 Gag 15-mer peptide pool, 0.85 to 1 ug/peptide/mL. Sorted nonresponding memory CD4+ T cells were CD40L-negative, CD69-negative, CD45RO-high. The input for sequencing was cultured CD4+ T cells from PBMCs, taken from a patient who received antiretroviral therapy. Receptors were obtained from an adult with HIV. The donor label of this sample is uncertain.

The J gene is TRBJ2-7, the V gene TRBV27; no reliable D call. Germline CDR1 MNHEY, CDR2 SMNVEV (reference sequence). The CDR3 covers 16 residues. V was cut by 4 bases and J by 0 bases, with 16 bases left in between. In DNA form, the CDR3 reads TGTGCCAGCAGTTCCCGCACCGAGTCCTTCTCCTACGAGCAGTACTTC. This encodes CASSSRTESFSYEQYF.

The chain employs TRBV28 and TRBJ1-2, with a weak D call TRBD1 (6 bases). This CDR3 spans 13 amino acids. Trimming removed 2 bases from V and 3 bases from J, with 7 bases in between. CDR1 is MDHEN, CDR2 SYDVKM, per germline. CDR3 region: CASSLNRDYGYTF. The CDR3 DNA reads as TGTGCCAGCAGTTTAAACAGGGACTATGGCTACACCTTC.

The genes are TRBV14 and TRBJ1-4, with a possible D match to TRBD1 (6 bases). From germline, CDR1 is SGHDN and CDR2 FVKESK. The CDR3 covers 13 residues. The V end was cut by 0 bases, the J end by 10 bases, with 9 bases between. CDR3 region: CASSQDQQGKLFF. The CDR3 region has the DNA TGTGCCAGCAGCCAAGACCAACAGGGAAAACTGTTTTTT.

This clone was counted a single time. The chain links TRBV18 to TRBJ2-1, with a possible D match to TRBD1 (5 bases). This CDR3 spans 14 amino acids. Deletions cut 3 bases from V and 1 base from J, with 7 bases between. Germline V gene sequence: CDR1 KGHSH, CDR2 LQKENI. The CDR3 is CASSPRQSYNEQFF. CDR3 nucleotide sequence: TGTGCCAGCTCACCCCGACAGTCCTACAATGAGCAGTTCTTC.

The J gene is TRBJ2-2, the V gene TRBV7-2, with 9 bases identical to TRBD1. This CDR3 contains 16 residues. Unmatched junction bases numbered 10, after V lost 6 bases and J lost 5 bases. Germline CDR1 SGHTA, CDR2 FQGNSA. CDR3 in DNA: TGTGCCAGCAGTTACGGACAGGGGAGGGGAACCGGGGAGCTGTTTTTT. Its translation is CASSYGQGRGTGELFF.

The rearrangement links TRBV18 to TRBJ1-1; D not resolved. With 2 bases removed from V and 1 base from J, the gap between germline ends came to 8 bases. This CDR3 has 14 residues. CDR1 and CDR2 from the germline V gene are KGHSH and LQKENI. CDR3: CASSPNQQNTEAFF. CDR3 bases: TGTGCCAGCTCACCAAACCAGCAGAACACTGAAGCTTTCTTT.

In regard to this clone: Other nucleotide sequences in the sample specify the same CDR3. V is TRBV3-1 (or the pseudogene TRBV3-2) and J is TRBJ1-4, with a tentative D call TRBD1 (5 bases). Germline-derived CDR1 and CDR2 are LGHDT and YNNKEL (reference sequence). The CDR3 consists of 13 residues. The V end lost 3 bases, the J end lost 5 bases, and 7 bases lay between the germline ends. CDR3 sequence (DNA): TGTGCCAGCAGCCAGGGACGGAATGAAAAACTGTTTTTT. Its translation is CASSQGRNEKLFF.

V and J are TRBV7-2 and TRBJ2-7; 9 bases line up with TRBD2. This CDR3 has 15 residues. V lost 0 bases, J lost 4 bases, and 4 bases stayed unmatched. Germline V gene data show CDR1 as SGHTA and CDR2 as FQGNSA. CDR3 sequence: CASSLALAGSYEQYF. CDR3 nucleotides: TGTGCCAGCAGCTTAGCTCTAGCGGGGTCTTACGAGCAGTACTTC. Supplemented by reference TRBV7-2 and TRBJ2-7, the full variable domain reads GAGVSQSPSNKVTEKGKDVELRCDPISGHTALYWYRQSLGQGLEFLIYFQGNSAPDKSGLPSDRFSAERTGGSVSTLTIQRTQQEDSAVYLCASSLALAGSYEQYFGPGTRLTVT.

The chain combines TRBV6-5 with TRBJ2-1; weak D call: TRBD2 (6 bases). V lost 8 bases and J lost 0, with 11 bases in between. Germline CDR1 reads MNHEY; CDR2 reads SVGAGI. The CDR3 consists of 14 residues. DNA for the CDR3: TGTGCCAGCGTCCGGAGGGACTCCTACAATGAGCAGTTCTTC. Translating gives CASVRRDSYNEQFF.

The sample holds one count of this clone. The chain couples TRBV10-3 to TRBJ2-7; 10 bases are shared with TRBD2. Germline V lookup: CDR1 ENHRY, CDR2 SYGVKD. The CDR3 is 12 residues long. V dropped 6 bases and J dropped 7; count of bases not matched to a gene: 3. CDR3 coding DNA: TGTGCCATCAGGGCTAGCGGGGGTGAGCAGTACTTC. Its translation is CAIRASGGEQYF.

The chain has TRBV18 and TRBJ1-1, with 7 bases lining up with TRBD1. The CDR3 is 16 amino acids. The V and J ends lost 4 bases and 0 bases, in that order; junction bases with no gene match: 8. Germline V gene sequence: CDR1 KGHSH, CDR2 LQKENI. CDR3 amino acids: CASSQRDSELNTEAFF. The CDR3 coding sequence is TGTGCCAGCTCACAACGGGACAGTGAATTGAACACTGAAGCTTTCTTT.

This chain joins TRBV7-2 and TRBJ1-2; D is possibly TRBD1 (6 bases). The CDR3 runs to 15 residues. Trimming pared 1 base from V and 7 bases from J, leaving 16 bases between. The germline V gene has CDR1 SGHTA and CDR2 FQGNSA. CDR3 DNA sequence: TGTGCCAGCAGCTTAGAAGCTAATTGGGGGGCTGGCTACACCTTC. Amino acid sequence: CASSLEANWGAGYTF.

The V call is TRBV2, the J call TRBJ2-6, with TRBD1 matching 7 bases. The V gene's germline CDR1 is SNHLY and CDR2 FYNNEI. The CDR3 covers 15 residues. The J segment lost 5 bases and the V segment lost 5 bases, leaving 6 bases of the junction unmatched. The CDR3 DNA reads TGTGCCAGCAGTCGACAGGGTTGGAGGGCCAACGTCCTGACTTTC. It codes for CASSRQGWRANVLTF.

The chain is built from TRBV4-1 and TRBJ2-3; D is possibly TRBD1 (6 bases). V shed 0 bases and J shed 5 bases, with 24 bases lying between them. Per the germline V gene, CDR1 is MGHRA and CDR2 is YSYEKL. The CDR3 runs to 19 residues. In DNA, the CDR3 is TGCGCCAGCAGCCAAGATAAGGCGGCTACAGGGCAGGGCGAAGATACGCAGTATTTT. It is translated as CASSQDKAATGQGEDTQYF.

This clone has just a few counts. This CDR3 is CASSPGRNTIYF. The CDR3 DNA is TGTGCCAGCAGCCCGGGCCGAAACACCATATATTTT. The chain combines TRBV7-6 with TRBJ1-3; D is unresolved. Germline V gene sequence: CDR1 SGHVS, CDR2 FNYEAQ. The V and J ends lost 5 bases and 5 bases respectively, with 7 bases between them. This CDR3 comprises 12 residues. Full variable domain (outside the CDR3, taken from reference TRBV7-6 and TRBJ1-3): GAGVSQSPRYKVTKRGQDVALRCDPISGHVSLYWYRQALGQGPEFLTYFNYEAQQDKSGLPNDRFSAERPEGSISTLTIQRTEQRDSAMYRCASSPGRNTIYFGEGSWLTVV.

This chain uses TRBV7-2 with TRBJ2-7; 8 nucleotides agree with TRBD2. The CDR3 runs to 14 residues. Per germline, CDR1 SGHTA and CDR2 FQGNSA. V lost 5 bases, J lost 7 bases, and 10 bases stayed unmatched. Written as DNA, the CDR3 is TGTGCCAGCAGCGCTCGGGGGGGCCTTGGGGAGCAGTACTTC. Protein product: CASSARGGLGEQYF.

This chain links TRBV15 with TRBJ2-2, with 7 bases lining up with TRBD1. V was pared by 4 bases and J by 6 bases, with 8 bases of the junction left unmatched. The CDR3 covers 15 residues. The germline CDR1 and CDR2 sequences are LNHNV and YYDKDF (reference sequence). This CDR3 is CATSKDRVWAGELFF. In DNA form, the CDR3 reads TGTGCCACCAGCAAAGACAGGGTCTGGGCCGGGGAGCTGTTTTTT.

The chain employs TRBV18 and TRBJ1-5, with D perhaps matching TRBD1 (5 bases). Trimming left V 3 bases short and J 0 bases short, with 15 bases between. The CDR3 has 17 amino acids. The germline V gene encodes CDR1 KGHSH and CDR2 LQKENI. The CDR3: CASSPSMTVYSNQPQHF. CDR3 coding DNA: TGTGCCAGCTCACCGTCGATGACAGTTTATAGCAATCAGCCCCAGCATTTT.

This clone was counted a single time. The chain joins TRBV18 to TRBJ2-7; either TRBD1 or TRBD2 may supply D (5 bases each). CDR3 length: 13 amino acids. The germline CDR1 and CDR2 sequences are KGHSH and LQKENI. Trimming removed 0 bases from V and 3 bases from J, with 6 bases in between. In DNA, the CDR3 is TGTGCCAGCTCACCACCGAGGGGCTACGAGCAGTACTTC. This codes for CASSPPRGYEQYF.

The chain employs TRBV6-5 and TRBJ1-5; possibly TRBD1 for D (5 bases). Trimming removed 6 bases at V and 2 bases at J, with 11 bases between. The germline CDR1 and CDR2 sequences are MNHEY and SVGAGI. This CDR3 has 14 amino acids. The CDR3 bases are TGTGCCAGCAGGCCAGGGATCGGCAATCAGCCCCAGCATTTT. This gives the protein CASRPGIGNQPQHF.